This TCR beta chain was identified during a study of post-analysis software for immune sequencing data. On this clonotype: Its antigen remains unidentified.

Unique molecular identifiers featured in each of the TCR beta cDNA libraries. Researchers reported around 510,000 cDNA molecules coming from 1 to 10 million T cells. MiXCR, run by TCRdb on the PCR reads, gives a single entry per CDR3 protein. The data contain some 700,000 distinct CDR3 sequences, 55% to 60% of them seen just once; the ten biggest clones take up about 11%. Germline CDR1 is MNHEY and CDR2 is SMNVEV (reference sequence). V gave up 6 bases and J gave up 0 bases; unmatched junction bases: 14. The CDR3 consists of 20 residues. The study, taken as a whole, reports: Co-batched samples clustered tightly together by F measure. With TRBV5-6, TRBV5-1 and TRBV20-1 included, about five TRBV segments were more frequent in patients than in controls. Comparison with controls showed significantly lower normalized Chao1 diversity in multiple sclerosis patients.

The chain combines TRBV27 with TRBJ2-3; 14 bases are shared with TRBD2. The sample consisted of blood. The TCR comes from a girl between 2 and 10 years old with multiple sclerosis. CDR3 in amino acids: CASRLDRTSGRLTSTDTQYF. The CDR3 nucleotides read TGTGCCAGCAGATTAGACAGGACTAGCGGGAGGCTTACTAGCACAGATACGCAGTATTTT.